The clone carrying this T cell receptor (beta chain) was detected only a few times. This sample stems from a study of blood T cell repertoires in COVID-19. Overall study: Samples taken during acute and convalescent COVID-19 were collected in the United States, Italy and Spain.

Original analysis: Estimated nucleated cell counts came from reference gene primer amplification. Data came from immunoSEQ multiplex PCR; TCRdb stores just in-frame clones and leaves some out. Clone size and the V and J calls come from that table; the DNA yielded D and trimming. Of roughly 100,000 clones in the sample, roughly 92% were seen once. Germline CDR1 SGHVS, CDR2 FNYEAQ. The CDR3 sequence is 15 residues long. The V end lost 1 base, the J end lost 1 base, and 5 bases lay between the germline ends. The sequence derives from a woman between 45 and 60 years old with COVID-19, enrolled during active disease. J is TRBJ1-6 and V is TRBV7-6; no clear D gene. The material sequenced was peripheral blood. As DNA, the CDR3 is TGTGCCAGCAGCTTAGAATTATCCTATAATTCACCCCTCCACTTT. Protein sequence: CASSLELSYNSPLHF.